One sample yielded the 9 T cell receptor beta chains listed below, sequenced in a study of blood T cell repertoires in COVID-19. The repertoire was sequenced with immunoSEQ multiplex PCR; TCRdb's copy has only in-frame clones and lacks some. The profile shows a few hundred thousand clones, roughly nine tenths of them singletons. Sequencing was done on a sample of peripheral blood. The source of these receptors is a man between 60 and 75 years old with acute or convalescent COVID-19.

V and J are TRBV6-2 or TRBV6-3 and TRBJ2-7, with D possibly matching TRBD2 (6 bases). This CDR3 region has 14 residues. Germline V CDR1 and CDR2: MNHEY, SVGEGT. V dropped 2 bases and J dropped 3 bases, with 11 bases sitting between them. The CDR3 nucleotides read TGTGCCAGCAGTTACGCGGGACCTAACTACGAGCAGTACTTC. As protein: CASSYAGPNYEQYF.

The rearrangement links TRBV6-5 to TRBJ1-1; D is perhaps TRBD1 (5 bases). This CDR3 region has 15 residues. Trimming pared 0 bases from V and 5 bases from J, leaving 13 bases between. In germline, CDR1 is MNHEY, CDR2 SVGAGI. The CDR3 region has the DNA TGTGCCAGCAGTTACTCGAAGGGGTACGATACTGAAGCTTTCTTT. This encodes CASSYSKGYDTEAFF.

The genes are TRBV30 and TRBJ2-4, with D maybe TRBD2 (5 bases). V gave up 1 base and J gave up 0 bases, with 7 bases separating them. Germline V lookup: CDR1 GTSNPN, CDR2 SVGIG (reference sequence). This CDR3 is 14 amino acids long. The CDR3 DNA reads as TGTGCCTGGAGTGCCGGGGTAGCCAAAAACATTCAGTACTTC. Translated: CAWSAGVAKNIQYF. Together with reference TRBV30 and TRBJ2-4, the CDR3 gives the full variable domain: SQTIHQWPATLVQPVGSPLSLECTVEGTSNPNLYWYRQAAGRGLQLLFYSVGIGQISSEVPQNLSASRPQDRQFILSSKKLLLSDSGFYLCAWSAGVAKNIQYFGAGTRLSVL.

The V and J genes are TRBV7-3 and TRBJ2-1; a weak D match, TRBD2 (5 bases). This CDR3 is 11 amino acids long. V lost 6 bases and J lost 10, with 10 bases in between. Germline values: CDR1 SGHTA, CDR2 FQGTGA. Written as DNA, the CDR3 is TGTGCCAGCAGTCGCGGCGGGGAGCAGTTCTTC. This gives the protein CASSRGGEQFF.

This clone was detected only once. The chain joins TRBV2 to TRBJ1-1; perhaps TRBD1 as D (5 bases). The germline V gene has CDR1 SNHLY and CDR2 FYNNEI. V was pared by 4 bases and J by 8 bases, with 14 bases between. The CDR3 runs 13 residues. CDR3 nucleotides: TGTGCCAGCAGTGTTCAAGTGAACAGGGAAGCTTTCTTT. Its translation is CASSVQVNREAFF.

The chain couples TRBV15 to TRBJ2-7; tentative D call: TRBD1 (6 bases). The germline CDR1 and CDR2 sequences are LNHNV and YYDKDF (reference sequence). The CDR3 length is 16 residues. Between the trimmed V and J ends, which lost 0 bases and 3 bases, there was a span of 15 bases. CDR3 DNA: TGTGCCACCAGCAGAGATAGGACAGTCGCAGGCTACGAGCAGTACTTC. Its protein is CATSRDRTVAGYEQYF.

This chain connects TRBV19 to TRBJ2-1, with 10 nucleotides matching TRBD1. J was trimmed by 4 bases and V by 7 bases; bases with no gene match: 4. The germline gives CDR1 LNHDA, CDR2 SQIVND (reference sequence). The CDR3 sequence is 14 residues long. This CDR3 is CASNTGQGYNEQFF. In DNA form, the CDR3 reads TGTGCCAGTAACACGGGACAGGGGTACAATGAGCAGTTCTTC.

The CDR3 DNA is TGTGCCAGCAGCATGGGACTAGCTTTCTACGAGCAGTACTTC. The encoded protein is CASSMGLAFYEQYF. The chain combines TRBV7-9 with TRBJ2-7, with TRBD2 identical over 9 bases. Per the germline V gene, CDR1 is SEHNR and CDR2 is FQNEAQ (reference sequence). J was trimmed by 3 bases and V by 5 bases; bases with no gene match: 5. This CDR3 region has 14 residues.

The J gene is TRBJ1-2, the V gene TRBV19; 7 nucleotides match TRBD1. Per the germline V gene, CDR1 is LNHDA and CDR2 is SQIVND (reference sequence). V lost 0 bases, J lost 6 bases, and 7 bases stayed unmatched. This CDR3 region has 15 residues. The CDR3 nucleotides read TGTGCCAGTAGTATAGATCTTGACAGGGTGAATGGCTACACCTTC. Residues: CASSIDLDRVNGYTF.